Below are 2 T cell receptor beta chains sequenced from a single sample in a study of shared clonotypes between healthy human individuals. This table comes from immunoSEQ multiplex PCR, and its TCRdb copy is limited to in-frame clones, with some not included. The sample consists of about 2.3 million clones, approximately 93% of them appearing once. The source material was naive CD4+ T cells from PBMCs. The subset: CD45RA+ positively selected. Receptor source: a man aged 18 to 30 in good health. Some clones in this sample may be carry-over from other donors' samples.

The chain combines TRBV2 with TRBJ1-5; D is perhaps TRBD1 (6 bases). Germline CDR1 and CDR2: SNHLY and FYNNEI. CDR3 size: 15 residues. V lost 6 bases to trimming and J lost 7 bases, with 19 bases between them. The CDR3 loop is CASSGQGTALQPQHF. In DNA form, the CDR3 reads TGTGCCAGCAGCGGGCAGGGGACGGCTTTGCAGCCCCAGCATTTT.

The CDR3 DNA sequence: TGCGCCAGCAGCCGGGACAGGGAGACTGAAGCTTTCTTT. Translating it yields CASSRDRETEAFF. This chain joins TRBV10-1 and TRBJ1-1, with 9 bases fitting TRBD1. Germline V gives CDR1 WNHNN, CDR2 SYGVQD (reference sequence). Germline trimming cut 6 bases from V and 5 bases from J; bases unmatched to any gene: 4. This CDR3 is built from 13 residues.